Listed here is a single T cell receptor beta chain. Its antigen specificity is not known. There are no base qualities to consult, and no much larger clone falls within one base. Enrolling through a virtual design, the prospective study's participants ranged in age from roughly 18 to 95 years and lived across about two dozen United States geographic areas. To assign participants to cohorts, the prospective study relied on clinical history that participants themselves reported in a screening survey and a study questionnaire. Recovered participants in ImmuneRACE Cohort 3 were defined as having two consecutive negative NP/OP PCR tests, clearance from a healthcare professional, or resolution of symptoms. Each participant in the prospective study had whole blood, serum and a nasopharyngeal or oropharyngeal swab collected by mobile phlebotomists. Additional blood draws and questionnaires over an approximately two-month period could optionally be provided by prospective study participants. Blood samples from the prospective study were shipped frozen or at room temperature prior to DNA extraction.

This specimen comes from a study of blood T cell repertoires in COVID-19 (dated by TCRdb to the early 2020s). A note on the overall study: Collaborator samples came from the United States, Italy and Spain and covered acute and convalescent phases of COVID-19. Subjects who had been exposed to COVID-19, were actively infected with it, or had recovered from it provided the deeply sampled blood TCRbeta repertoires that made up the dataset. A de-identified subject ID, COVID-19 status, age in years and sex were almost always included in the sample metadata. HLA class I and class II types, where available, came from metadata supplied by the sample provider rather than from assay-based typing. Samples came from the ongoing ImmuneRACE study (first 160 participants) plus 1,254 subjects from 6 global collaborators. The repertoires were released in a freely available public database intended as a resource for research on the immune response to SARS-CoV-2. The material from the prospective study consisted of cDNA or gDNA derived from T cells, B-cell-depleted T cells, or PBMCs. Points the paper makes about the study in general: How much clinical and demographic metadata was included differed by source and by participant, and the metadata was provided uncurated.

V and J are trimmed by 4 bases and 4 bases, and the gene matches miss 13 bases of the junction. CDR1 and CDR2 are read off the germline V gene as SGHRS and YFSETQ. The CDR3 measures 17 amino acids from cysteine to phenylalanine. CDR3 DNA is the only sequence kept; it has 51 bases, read in frame from the first base. TCRbeta CDR3 regions were amplified from genomic DNA using the immunoSEQ Assay, a bias-controlled multiplex PCR. The authors processed their data as follows. The number of nucleated cells in each sample was estimated by amplification of reference gene primers within the assay. Sequence reads were collapsed and filtered to measure the absolute abundance of every unique TCRbeta CDR3 rearrangement. For each sample, productive Simpson clonality was calculated as the square root of Simpson's diversity index over productive rearrangements. Sourced from immuneACCESS, this table was stored by TCRdb with only in-frame sequences that have V and J called. A share of the clones is absent; for the studies checked, an unresolved V gene accounts for under half, and the remainder has no known explanation. Clonal size and the V and J genes are those of that table, whereas D and trimming came from the DNA. This sample gives around 260,000 clones in total; around 85% of them show up just once. Jointly, the top ten make up more than 3.5% of the sample.

Sequenced input: PBMCs or T cells enriched from blood (not recorded which). The TCR originated in a woman aged 25 to 39 who had recovered from COVID-19. The chain was built from TRBV5-1 and TRBJ2-5; a stretch of 10 junction bases matches TRBD1. The CDR3 region: CASSLPPGQGNRETQYF. DNA sequence: TGCGCCAGCAGCCTTCCACCGGGACAGGGGAACAGAGAGACCCAGTACTTC. The CDR3, completed at both ends by the reference TRBV5-1 and TRBJ2-5 genes, gives the full variable domain KAGVTQTPRYLIKTRGQQVTLSCSPISGHRSVSWYQQTPGQGLQFLFEYFSETQRNKGNFPGRFSGRQFSNSRSEMNVSTLELGDSALYLCASSLPPGQGNRETQYFGPGTRLLVL.